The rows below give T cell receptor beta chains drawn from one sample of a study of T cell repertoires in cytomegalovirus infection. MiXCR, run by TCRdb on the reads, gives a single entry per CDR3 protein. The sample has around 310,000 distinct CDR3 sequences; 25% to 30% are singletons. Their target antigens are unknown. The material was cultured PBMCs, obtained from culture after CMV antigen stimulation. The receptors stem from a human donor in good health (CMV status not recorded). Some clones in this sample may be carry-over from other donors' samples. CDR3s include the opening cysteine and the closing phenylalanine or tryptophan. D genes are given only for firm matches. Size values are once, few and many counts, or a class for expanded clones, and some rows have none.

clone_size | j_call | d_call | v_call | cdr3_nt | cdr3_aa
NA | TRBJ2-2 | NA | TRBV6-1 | TGTGCCAGCAGGGAGGGACTTACTAACACCGGGGAGCTGTTTTTT | CASREGLTNTGELFF
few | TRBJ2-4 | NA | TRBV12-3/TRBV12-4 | TGTGCCAGCACCCTGAAGGGAAGCAACATTCAGTACTTC | CASTLKGSNIQYF
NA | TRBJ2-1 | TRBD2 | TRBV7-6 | TGTGCTAGCAGCTTAGGGCCTAGCGGGAGTGGCGTCAATGAGCAGTTCTTC | CASSLGPSGSGVNEQFF
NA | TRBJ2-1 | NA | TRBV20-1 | TGCAGTGCTCCCGACAAACCGCTAATAGGCTACAATGAGCAGTTCTTC | CSAPDKPLIGYNEQFF
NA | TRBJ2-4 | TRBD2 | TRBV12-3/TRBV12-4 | TGTGCCAGCAGGTTTGCGGGGGGCAAAAACATTCAGTACTTC | CASRFAGGKNIQYF
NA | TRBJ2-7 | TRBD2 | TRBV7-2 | TGTGCCAGCAGTCACCCGGGACTAGCGATGAACGAGCAGTACTTC | CASSHPGLAMNEQYF
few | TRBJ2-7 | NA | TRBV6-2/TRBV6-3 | TGTGCCAGCAGACGTACGGACAGCCGCAAACTAGACTACGAGCAGTACTTC | CASRRTDSRKLDYEQYF
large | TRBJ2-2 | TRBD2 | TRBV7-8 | TGTGCCAGCAGCCCTCGGGCGGGAGCAAACACCGGGGAGCTGTTTTTT | CASSPRAGANTGELFF
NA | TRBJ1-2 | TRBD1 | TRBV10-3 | TGTGCCATCAGTGACCCCAGGGGGCAGCGCTACACCTTC | CAISDPRGQRYTF
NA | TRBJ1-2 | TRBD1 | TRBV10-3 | TGTGCCATCAGTGGGGGAGACAGGGTCTATGGCTACACCTTC | CAISGGDRVYGYTF
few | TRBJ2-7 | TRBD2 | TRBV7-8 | TGTGCCAGCAGCTTAATAGCGGGAGGCGTCGGGGAGCAGTACTTC | CASSLIAGGVGEQYF
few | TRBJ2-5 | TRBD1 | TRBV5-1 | TGCGCCAGCAGCCTGCCCCCGGGACAGGCGCAAGAGACCCAGTACTTC | CASSLPPGQAQETQYF
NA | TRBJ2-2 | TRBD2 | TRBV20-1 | TGCAGTGCACCCGGACTAGCGCAGACCGGGGAGCTGTTTTTT | CSAPGLAQTGELFF
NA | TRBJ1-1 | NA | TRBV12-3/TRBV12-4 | TGTGCCAGCACCCTTTCGGGGGTTGCTGAAGCTTTCTTT | CASTLSGVAEAFF
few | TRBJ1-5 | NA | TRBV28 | TGTGCCAGCAGTCCACCCCTCGGCAATCAGCCCCAGCATTTT | CASSPPLGNQPQHF
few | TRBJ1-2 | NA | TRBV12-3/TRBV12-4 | TGTGCCAGCAGAATAACAGGAACCTATGGCTACACCTTC | CASRITGTYGYTF
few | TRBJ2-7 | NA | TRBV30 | TGTGCCTGGGTCTCACGCGCGGCCAATACCGCCTACGAGCAGTACTTC | CAWVSRAANTAYEQYF
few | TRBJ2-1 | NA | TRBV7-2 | TGTGCCAGCAGCTACCTCGGTTCCGGAGTAGGGGAGCAGTTCTTC | CASSYLGSGVGEQFF
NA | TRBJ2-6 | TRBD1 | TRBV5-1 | TGCGCCAGCAGCAATACCGGGACAGGGACTGGGGCCAACGTCCTGACTTTC | CASSNTGTGTGANVLTF
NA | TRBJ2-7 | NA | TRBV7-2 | TGTGCCAGCAGCTTAGTTCGGGTAGACAACGAGCAGTACTTC | CASSLVRVDNEQYF
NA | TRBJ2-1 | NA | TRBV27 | TGTGCCACCGCTAAATTGAGCTCCTACAATGAGCAGTTCTTC | CATAKLSSYNEQFF
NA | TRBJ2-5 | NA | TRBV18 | TGTGCCAGCTCACCGACGGCCTGGGGAGAGACCCAGTACTTC | CASSPTAWGETQYF
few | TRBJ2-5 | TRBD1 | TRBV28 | TGTGCCAGCAGTCCCCCTATCCCCGGGACAGGGTCCGAGACCCAGTACTTC | CASSPPIPGTGSETQYF
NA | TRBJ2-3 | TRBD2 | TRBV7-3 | TGTGCCAGCAGCCCGGGACTAGCAAGCACAGATACGCAGTATTTT | CASSPGLASTDTQYF
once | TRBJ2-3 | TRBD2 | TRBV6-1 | TGTACCAGCAGTGAAGAGACTAGCGGGATCGCGCAGTATTTT | CTSSEETSGIAQYF
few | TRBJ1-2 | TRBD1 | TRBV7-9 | TGTGCCAGCAGCTTTGGACAGGGGAGTAACTATGGCTACACCTTC | CASSFGQGSNYGYTF